This is a list of T cell receptor beta chains from one sample in a study of cytomegalovirus exposure and HLA in healthy donors. Here immunoSEQ multiplex PCR was the method, and the copy in TCRdb shows in-frame clones only, minus some. The profile shows some 140,000 clones, around 9% of them singletons. Source material: PBMCs. These TCRs come from a woman in her thirties or forties in good health and CMV-seropositive. Both conserved end residues are part of each CDR3. A D gene is named only where the DNA matches it firmly. A row's size may be missing; if present it is once, few, many or a size class.

d_call | j_call | clone_size | v_call | cdr3_aa | cdr3_nt
TRBD2 | TRBJ2-7 | few | TRBV6-1 | CASSGGLAGFSYEQYF | TGTGCCAGCAGTGGTGGGCTAGCGGGGTTCTCCTACGAGCAGTACTTC
. | TRBJ1-1 | . | TRBV7-2 | CASSLNRGRTEAFF | TGTGCCAGCAGCTTAAATCGGGGTCGGACTGAAGCTTTCTTT
TRBD1 | TRBJ2-4 | . | TRBV6-5 | CASSKGGAKNIQYF | TGTGCCAGCAGTAAAGGGGGCGCAAAAAACATTCAGTACTTC
. | TRBJ2-3 | few | TRBV19 | CASSIGRDPNTDTQYF | TGTGCCAGTAGTATAGGGAGGGACCCTAACACAGATACGCAGTATTTT
TRBD1 | TRBJ1-1 | few | TRBV5-6 | CASSYRTGWGTEAFF | TGTGCCAGCAGCTACCGGACAGGATGGGGCACTGAAGCTTTCTTT
. | TRBJ1-1 | few | TRBV5-6 | CASSLQGLLTEAFF | TGTGCCAGCAGCTTGCAGGGGCTGTTAACTGAAGCTTTCTTT
. | TRBJ1-1 | few | TRBV18 | CASSPEDRVMTEAFF | TGTGCCAGCTCACCAGAGGATCGGGTGATGACTGAAGCTTTCTTT
TRBD1 | TRBJ2-2 | . | TRBV19 | CASGGQANTGELFF | TGTGCCAGTGGGGGACAGGCGAACACCGGGGAGCTGTTTTTT
TRBD1 | TRBJ2-7 | . | TRBV7-6 | CASSLGGTGVLQYF | TGTGCCAGCAGCTTGGGGGGGACAGGGGTTTTGCAGTACTTC
TRBD2 | TRBJ2-5 | few | TRBV11-3 | CASSPSVTSGGAETQYF | TGTGCCAGCAGCCCAAGCGTGACTAGCGGGGGGGCCGAGACCCAGTACTTC
TRBD1 | TRBJ2-5 | . | TRBV6-5 | CASKGQGSETQYF | TGTGCCAGCAAGGGACAGGGGTCGGAGACCCAGTACTTC
TRBD1 | TRBJ1-5 | . | TRBV29-1 | CSVTDRGGQPQHF | TGCAGCGTTACAGACAGGGGAGGTCAGCCCCAGCATTTT
TRBD1 | TRBJ2-7 | few | TRBV2 | CASSEWDSRYEQYF | TGTGCCAGCAGTGAATGGGACAGCCGCTACGAGCAGTACTTC
. | TRBJ1-2 | . | TRBV4-3 | CASSQGDSPYGYTF | TGCGCCAGCAGCCAAGGTGACAGCCCCTATGGCTACACCTTC
. | TRBJ2-7 | few | TRBV11-1 | CASSLVVGSSYEQYF | TGTGCCAGCAGCTTAGTCGTCGGGAGCTCCTACGAGCAGTACTTC
. | TRBJ1-1 | few | TRBV10-3 | CAISEGGGFEAFF | TGTGCCATCAGTGAAGGGGGGGGATTTGAAGCTTTCTTT
. | TRBJ1-1 | . | TRBV19 | CASSMGGLGTEAFF | TGTGCCAGTAGTATGGGGGGGCTGGGCACTGAAGCTTTCTTT
TRBD1 | TRBJ2-7 | few | TRBV6-5 | CASSPTGGVYEQYF | TGTGCCAGCAGTCCGACAGGGGGAGTCTACGAGCAGTACTTC
TRBD2 | TRBJ2-7 | few | TRBV29-1 | CSVKAGGPDEQYF | TGCAGCGTAAAAGCGGGGGGGCCCGACGAGCAGTACTTC
. | TRBJ2-7 | few | TRBV15 | CATSRDRTGLYEQYF | TGTGCCACCAGCAGAGATCGGACAGGACTATACGAGCAGTACTTC
. | TRBJ1-3 | . | TRBV2 | CASTRDNPGNTIYF | TGTGCCAGCACCCGAGACAACCCTGGAAACACCATATATTTT
TRBD2 | TRBJ2-5 | few | TRBV9 | CASSAFSSGGAQETQYF | TGTGCCAGCAGCGCTTTTTCTAGCGGGGGGGCCCAAGAGACCCAGTACTTC
. | TRBJ1-2 | few | TRBV5-1 | CASSLGRGSEGYTF | TGCGCCAGCAGCTTGGGTCGAGGATCGGAAGGCTACACCTTC
TRBD1 | TRBJ2-7 | . | TRBV6-6 | CASRGDRDYEQYF | TGTGCCAGCAGGGGGGACAGGGACTACGAGCAGTACTTC
. | TRBJ2-1 | few | TRBV29-1 | CSVGGLRGYNEQFF | TGCAGCGTTGGGGGGCTGAGGGGCTACAATGAGCAGTTCTTC
TRBD1 | TRBJ2-3 | . | TRBV13 | CASSLRTGTSDTQYF | TGTGCCAGCAGCTTAAGGACAGGGACGTCAGATACGCAGTATTTT
TRBD1 | TRBJ1-6 | few | TRBV5-4 | CASSRQGANSPLHF | TGTGCCAGCAGCCGACAGGGGGCAAATTCACCCCTCCACTTT
. | TRBJ2-3 | . | TRBV5-4 | CASRGAKPHSTDTQYF | TGTGCCAGCAGGGGGGCCAAACCCCATAGCACAGATACGCAGTATTTT
TRBD2 | TRBJ2-1 | . | TRBV5-1 | CASSLGTSYEQFF | TGCGCCAGCAGCTTGGGGACTAGTTATGAGCAGTTCTTC
TRBD1 | TRBJ1-2 | . | TRBV29-1 | CSVPSNTGTGYNGYTF | TGCAGCGTTCCATCGAACACCGGGACAGGGTATAATGGCTACACCTTC
. | TRBJ1-3 | few | TRBV6-6 | CASSLGVGNTIYF | TGTGCCAGCAGCCTAGGGGTGGGAAACACCATATATTTT
. | TRBJ2-1 | . | TRBV6-1 | CASSELGQFF | TGTGCCAGCAGTGAACTAGGGCAGTTCTTC
. | TRBJ2-2 | few | TRBV5-1 | CASSLWEVRTGELFF | TGCGCCAGCAGCTTGTGGGAGGTCCGCACCGGGGAGCTGTTTTTT
. | TRBJ2-5 | few | TRBV2 | CASSDGSGQETQYF | TGTGCCAGCAGTGACGGCAGCGGGCAAGAGACCCAGTACTTC
. | TRBJ1-1 | few | TRBV2 | CASSELAPNTEAFF | TGTGCCAGCAGTGAACTGGCCCCGAACACTGAAGCTTTCTTT
TRBD1 | TRBJ1-5 | . | TRBV7-9 | CASSWGGTGSNQPQHF | TGTGCCAGCAGCTGGGGGGGGACAGGGAGCAATCAGCCCCAGCATTTT
. | TRBJ1-3 | few | TRBV9 | CASSVGGTDGNTIYF | TGTGCCAGCAGCGTAGGTGGAACAGATGGAAACACCATATATTTT
TRBD2 | TRBJ2-5 | few | TRBV7-2 | CASSYLAGPQETQYF | TGTGCCAGCAGTTATCTAGCGGGGCCCCAAGAGACCCAGTACTTC
. | TRBJ1-1 | . | TRBV21-1 | CASSSVTGGFGEAFF | TGTGCCAGCAGCTCGGTTACAGGGGGCTTTGGTGAAGCTTTCTTT
. | TRBJ1-3 | few | TRBV6-6 | CASRPFGGNSGNTIYF | TGTGCCAGCAGACCCTTCGGGGGTAACTCTGGAAACACCATATATTTT
. | TRBJ2-6 | few | TRBV4-2 | CASSQQSASGANVLTF | TGTGCCAGCAGCCAACAGTCGGCTAGTGGGGCCAACGTCCTGACTTTC
. | TRBJ2-2 | . | TRBV6-5 | CASSREAVTGELFF | TGTGCCAGCAGCCGAGAGGCGGTCACCGGGGAGCTGTTTTTT
. | TRBJ2-7 | . | TRBV6-1 | CASSEELYEPYF | TGTGCCAGCAGTGAAGAGCTCTACGAGCCGTACTTC
TRBD1 | TRBJ1-2 | many | TRBV19 | CASSMGQGNYGYTF | TGTGCCAGTAGTATGGGACAGGGGAACTATGGCTACACCTTC
TRBD1 | TRBJ1-1 | . | TRBV5-4 | CASSPRTGGAGTEAFF | TGTGCCAGCAGCCCCCGGACAGGGGGCGCGGGAACTGAAGCTTTCTTT
. | TRBJ1-6 | . | TRBV6-5 | CASSYTVNSPLHF | TGTGCCAGCAGTTACACAGTTAATTCACCCCTCCACTTT
. | TRBJ2-3 | . | TRBV25-1 | CASSETGAYTDTQYF | TGTGCCAGCAGTGAAACAGGTGCCTACACAGATACGCAGTATTTT
TRBD1 | TRBJ2-6 | few | TRBV19 | CASSHRDRGSGANVLTF | TGTGCCAGTAGCCACCGGGACAGGGGCTCTGGGGCCAACGTCCTGACTTTC
TRBD1 | TRBJ2-3 | few | TRBV7-9 | CASSPRGPRWGTQYF | TGTGCCAGCAGCCCTAGGGGGCCCCGGTGGGGTACGCAGTATTTT
. | TRBJ2-3 | . | TRBV2 | CASSETRGSYTDTQYF | TGTGCCAGCAGCGAAACTAGGGGGTCGTACACAGATACGCAGTATTTT
. | TRBJ2-2 | few | TRBV18 | CASSPRRTNTGELFF | TGTGCCAGCTCACCACGGAGGACGAACACCGGGGAGCTGTTTTTT